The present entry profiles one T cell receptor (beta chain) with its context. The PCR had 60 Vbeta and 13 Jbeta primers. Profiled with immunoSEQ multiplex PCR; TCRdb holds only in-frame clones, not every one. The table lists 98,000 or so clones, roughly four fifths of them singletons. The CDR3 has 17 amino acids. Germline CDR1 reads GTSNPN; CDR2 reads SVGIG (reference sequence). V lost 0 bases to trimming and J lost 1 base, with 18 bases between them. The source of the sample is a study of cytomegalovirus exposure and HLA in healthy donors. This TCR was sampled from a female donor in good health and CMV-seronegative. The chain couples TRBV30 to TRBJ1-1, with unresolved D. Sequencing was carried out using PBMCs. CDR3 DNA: TGTGCCTGGAGTGTAGGGAGGGCCCGGAGGGAGAACACTGAAGCTTTCTTT. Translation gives CAWSVGRARRENTEAFF.